The T cell receptor (beta chain) described here comes from a study of regulatory T cells in long-lasting Graves disease. As to time point: persistent/refractory GD, antithyroid drugs over 5 years with positive TRAb. RNA isolated from PBMCs was used to make the TCR library. Through Arm-PCR of CDR3 regions and iRepertoire HTBI primers, TCR beta libraries were built. One entry per CDR3 protein results from TCRdb running MiXCR on the multiplex PCR reads. The table records hundreds of thousands of distinct CDR3 sequences, 25% to 35% of them present only once. Trimming pared 3 bases from V and 11 bases from J, leaving 13 bases between. CDR3 length: 12 amino acids. Looked up from germline, CDR1 is MNHEY and CDR2 is SMNVEV (reference sequence). This clonotype was seen ten or more times.

Sequenced here: peripheral blood mononuclear cells (PBMCs), sampled when the disease was refractory, from a patient treated with antithyroid drugs. The source is a female donor with Graves disease. The chain recombines TRBV27 with TRBJ1-1; maybe TRBD1 (5 bases). The CDR3 DNA follows: TGTGCCAGCAGTTTCCAGGGAATGAAGGCTTTCTTT. As protein: CASSFQGMKAFF.